This T cell receptor beta chain was profiled in a study of T cells in Graves' hyperthyroidism and ophthalmopathy. Amplification of TCR beta CDR3 regions used RNA as the template. The HTBI set primed first-round TCR CDR3 RT-PCR. One entry per CDR3 protein results from TCRdb running MiXCR on the multiplex PCR reads. This sample has around 300,000 distinct CDR3 sequences, with 12% to 15% found just once. For this clonotype: Antigen unknown.

CDR1 MNHEY and CDR2 SVGAGI come from the germline V gene. Trimming shortened V by 0 bases and J by 4 bases, and 10 bases separated the two germline ends. CDR3 length: 15 amino acids. Findings of the study overall: Most thyroid-expanded clonotypes above 0.001 were also found in blood. In the analysis, a 13 V-J model separated ophthalmopathy from stable hyperthyroidism.

Sample: blood. The clonotype originates from a woman aged 45-65 years with Graves' hyperthyroidism that later progressed to Graves' ophthalmopathy. The chain recombines TRBV6-5 with TRBJ2-4; perhaps TRBD2 as D (5 bases). CDR3 sequence: CASSYSSRGKNIQYF. CDR3 DNA sequence: TGTGCCAGCAGTTACTCTAGTCGGGGAAAAAACATTCAGTACTTC.